This T cell receptor beta chain was sequenced during a study of CD8+ T cells in alopecia areata. Treatment of the sample: oral pan-JAK inhibitor, 5-10 mg twice daily. Sequencing used cDNA as its template, made by extracting RNA and reverse transcribing it. Clones were read by immunoSEQ multiplex PCR, and TCRdb kept only the in-frame ones, dropping some. The table lists around 190,000 clones, around 64% of them singletons. V was clipped by 2 bases and J by 0 bases, with 11 bases between them. The CDR3 contains 16 residues. Germline V CDR1 and CDR2: GTSNPN, SVGIG (reference sequence). The chain couples TRBV30 to TRBJ2-6; D is ambiguous. The receptor was isolated from a human donor with alopecia areata. Specimen: CD4+ T cells sorted from blood, collected at week 49, from a patient treated with tofacitinib. CDR3 nucleotides: TGTGCCTGGAGTCCCGGGCCCCTCTCTGGGGCCAACGTCCTGACTTTC. This codes for CAWSPGPLSGANVLTF.